These 4 T cell receptor beta chains were sequenced from one sample in a study of CD8+ T cells in alopecia areata. The authors sorted pooled cutaneous lymph node cells using CD4, CD8alpha, NKG2D, NKG2ACE and other markers. It was cDNA, reverse transcribed from extracted RNA, that served as the sequencing template. Using immunoSEQ multiplex PCR, the repertoire was profiled, and TCRdb retains in-frame clones only, with some absent. The table lists 200,000 to 300,000 clones, no singletons, with roughly 1.2% in the top ten. Sequenced sample: CD4+ T cells sorted from a lymph node. The source of these receptors is a C3H/HeJ mouse with alopecia areata. This line is of MHC haplotype H2-k.

This clone was recorded at least ten times. Germline and genes: mouse. With the read ending 4 residues before the CDR3 end, the germline J gene is used to fill in that end. The identical CDR3 is also encoded by other nucleotide sequences in the sample. The rearrangement uses TRBV13-1 and TRBJ2-3; D is unclear. V was shortened by 3 bases and J by 0 bases, with 2 bases between the two germline ends. CDR1 NSHNY and CDR2 SYGAGN come from the germline V gene. The CDR3 runs 12 residues. The DNA read from the CDR3 is TGTGCCAGCAGTGCTAGTGCAGAA. It specifies CASSASAE. The full CDR3 protein is CASSASAETLYF.

Regarding this clone: Gene names denote mouse genes. The read gets to within 4 residues of the CDR3 end, and the germline J gene fills in the rest. The same CDR3 is also encoded by other DNA sequences in this sample. This chain links TRBV5 with TRBJ2-1; TRBD1 matches at 12 bases. J lost 4 bases, V lost 3 bases, and 4 bases had no gene match. The germline V gene has CDR1 LGHNA and CDR2 YNLKQL (reference sequence). This CDR3 is 16 amino acids long. The part of the CDR3 DNA that was read is TGTGCCAGCAGCCAGGGACAGGGGGCGCGGTATGCT. Translated: CASSQGQGARYA. The entire CDR3 reads CASSQGQGARYAEQFF.

As regards this clone: Gene names and germline match the mouse. The CDR3 goes on 4 residues after the read ends, and that part is filled in from the germline J gene. The genes are TRBV13-1 and TRBJ2-2, with D possibly TRBD2 on 6 matching bases. Germline CDR1 NSHNY, CDR2 SYGAGN. V dropped 0 bases and J dropped 6 bases, with 9 bases sitting between them. The CDR3 contains 14 residues. The part of the CDR3 DNA that was read is TGTGCCAGCAGTGATGCTGGGGACCCCGGG. Protein product: CASSDAGDPG. The whole CDR3 sequence is CASSDAGDPGQLYF.

With respect to this clone: Genes here carry mouse names. The CDR3 end is not reached by the read, which stops 4 residues before it; the germline J gene fills it in. The chain recombines TRBV13-1 with TRBJ2-5; 7 bases are shared with TRBD2. Germline CDR1 and CDR2: NSHNY and SYGAGN. The CDR3 has 15 residues. V dropped 0 bases and J dropped 2; count of bases not matched to a gene: 3. The covered CDR3 bases are TGTGCCAGCAGTGATGCTCTGGGGGTCCAAGAC. Translation: CASSDALGVQD. The full CDR3 protein is CASSDALGVQDTQYF.